The source of this T cell receptor beta chain is a study of beta chain features in type 1 diabetes. V lost 8 bases and J lost 0; bases outside the gene matches: 10. Per the germline V gene, CDR1 is LNHDA and CDR2 is SQIVND (reference sequence). This CDR3 has 15 residues. Expressed TCRB transcripts got sequenced, as all isolated RNA was reverse transcribed. Data came from immunoSEQ multiplex PCR; TCRdb stores just in-frame clones and leaves some out. The data contain approximately 470,000 clones, around 28% of them seen just once; the ten biggest clones take up around 0.065%. The sequenced sample consisted of naive CD4+ T cells from blood. This chain links TRBV19 with TRBJ2-7; 7 nucleotides align to TRBD2. The TCR sequence derives from a man between 18 and 29 years old in good health. In DNA, the CDR3 is TGTGCCAGTTCACCGACTAGCTGGAGCTCCTACGAGCAGTACTTC. Amino acid sequence: CASSPTSWSSYEQYF.